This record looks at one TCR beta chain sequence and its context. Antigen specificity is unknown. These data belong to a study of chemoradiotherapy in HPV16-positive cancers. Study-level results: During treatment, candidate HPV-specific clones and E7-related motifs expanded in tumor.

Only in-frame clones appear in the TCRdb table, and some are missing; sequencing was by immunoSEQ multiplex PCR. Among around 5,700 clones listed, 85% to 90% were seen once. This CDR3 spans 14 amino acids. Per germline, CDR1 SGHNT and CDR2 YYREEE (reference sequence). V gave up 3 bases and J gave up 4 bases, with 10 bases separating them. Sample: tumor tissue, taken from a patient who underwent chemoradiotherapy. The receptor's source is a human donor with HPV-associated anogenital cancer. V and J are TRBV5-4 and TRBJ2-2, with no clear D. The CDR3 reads CASSSEWATGELFF. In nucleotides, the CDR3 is TGTGCCAGCAGCTCTGAATGGGCCACCGGGGAGCTGTTTTTT. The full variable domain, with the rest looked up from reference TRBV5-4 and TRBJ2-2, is ETGVTQSPTHLIKTRGQQVTLRCSSQSGHNTVSWYQQALGQGPQFIFQYYREEENGRGNFPPRFSGLQFPNYSSELNVNALELDDSALYLCASSSEWATGELFFGEGSRLTVL.